One TCR beta chain is described in this entry. As yet, its antigen is unknown. Assay: immunoSEQ multiplex PCR; the TCRdb copy retains only in-frame clones and omits some. Among thousands of clones listed, about 78% were seen once. This record comes from a study of high-grade serous ovarian cancer treatment subgroups. Tumor samples were taken before definitive surgery or chemotherapy. Study-wide results and caveats: The analyses considered CDR3 and ignored CDR1 and CDR2. Bulk tumor TCR sequencing gave no spatial information. TCR relatedness rose with neoantigen level and trended with mutation load.

Germline values: CDR1 ENHRY, CDR2 SYGVKD. Deletions cut 8 bases from V and 0 bases from J, with 13 bases between. The CDR3 has 14 amino acids. Sequenced sample: tumor tissue. This clonotype was obtained from a human donor with high-grade serous ovarian cancer. The chain has TRBV10-3 and TRBJ1-2; D ambiguous. CDR3 DNA sequence: TGTGCCATCCCTAATTCAAGAACTAACTATGGCTACACCTTC. It yields the protein CAIPNSRTNYGYTF.